This TCR beta chain was captured by sequencing in a study of control samples from healthy donors and cancer patients. The data were produced by immunoSEQ multiplex PCR, yet TCRdb's version contains in-frame clones alone and is incomplete. The table has roughly 120,000 clones, over 75% seen once; the top ten hold roughly 3.2%. CDR1 and CDR2 from the germline V gene are MNHEY and SVGAGI. Trimming stripped 8 bases from V and 4 bases from J, with 3 bases between. CDR3 length: 10 residues. The chain is built from TRBV6-5 and TRBJ1-3; D call uncertain. The clonotype originates from a man aged 45 to 65 in good health. Sequenced: blood. The CDR3 sequence: CASRGNTIYF. The CDR3 bases are TGTGCCAGCCGAGGAAACACCATATATTTT.